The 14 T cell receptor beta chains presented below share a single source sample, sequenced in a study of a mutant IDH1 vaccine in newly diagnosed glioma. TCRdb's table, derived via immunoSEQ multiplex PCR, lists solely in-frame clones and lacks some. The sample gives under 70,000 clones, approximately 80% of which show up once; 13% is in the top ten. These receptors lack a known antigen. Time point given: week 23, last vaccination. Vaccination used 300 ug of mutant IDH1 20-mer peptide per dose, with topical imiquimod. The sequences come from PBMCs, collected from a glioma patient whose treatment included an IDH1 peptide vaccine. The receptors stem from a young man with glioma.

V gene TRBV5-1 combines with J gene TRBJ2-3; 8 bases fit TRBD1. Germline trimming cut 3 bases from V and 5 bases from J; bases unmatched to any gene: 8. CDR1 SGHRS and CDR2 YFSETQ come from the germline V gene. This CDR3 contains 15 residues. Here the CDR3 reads CASSSDRGPLDTQYF. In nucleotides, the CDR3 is TGCGCCAGCAGCTCAGACAGGGGACCTCTAGATACGCAGTATTTT.

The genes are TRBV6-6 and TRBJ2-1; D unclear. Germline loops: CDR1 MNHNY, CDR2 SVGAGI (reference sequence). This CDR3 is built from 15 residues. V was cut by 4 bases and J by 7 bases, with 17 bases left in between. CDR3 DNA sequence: TGTGCCAGCAGTTTCGGCGGCGACGGGTGGAATGAGCAGTTCTTC. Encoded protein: CASSFGGDGWNEQFF.

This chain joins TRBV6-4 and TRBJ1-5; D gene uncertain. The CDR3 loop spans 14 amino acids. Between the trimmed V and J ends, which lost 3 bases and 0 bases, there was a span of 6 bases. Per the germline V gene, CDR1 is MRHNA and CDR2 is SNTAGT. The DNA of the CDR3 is TGTGCCAGCAGTGAGCAGTATAGCAATCAGCCCCAGCATTTT. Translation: CASSEQYSNQPQHF.

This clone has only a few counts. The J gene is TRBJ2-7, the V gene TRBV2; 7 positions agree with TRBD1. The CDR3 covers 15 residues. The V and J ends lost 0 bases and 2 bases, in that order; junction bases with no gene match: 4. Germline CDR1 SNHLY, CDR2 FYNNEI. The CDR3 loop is CASSEATGTTYEQYF. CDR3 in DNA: TGTGCCAGCAGTGAAGCGACAGGGACCACCTACGAGCAGTACTTC.

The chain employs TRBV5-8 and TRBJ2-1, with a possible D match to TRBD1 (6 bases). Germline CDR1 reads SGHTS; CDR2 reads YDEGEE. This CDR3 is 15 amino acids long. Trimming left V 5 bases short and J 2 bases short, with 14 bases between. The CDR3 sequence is CASSPGVGPYNEQFF. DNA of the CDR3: TGTGCCAGCAGTCCAGGGGTGGGGCCCTACAATGAGCAGTTCTTC.

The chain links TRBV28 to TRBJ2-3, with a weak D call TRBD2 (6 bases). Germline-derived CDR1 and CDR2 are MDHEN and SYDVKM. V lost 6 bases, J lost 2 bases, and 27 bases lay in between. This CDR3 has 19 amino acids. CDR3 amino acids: CASRPRDHLGTGVTDTQYF. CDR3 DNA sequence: TGTGCCAGCAGACCCCGGGACCACCTTGGCACGGGAGTCACAGATACGCAGTATTTT. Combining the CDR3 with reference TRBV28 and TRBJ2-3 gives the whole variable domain DVKVTQSSRYLVKRTGEKVFLECVQDMDHENMFWYRQDPGLGLRLIYFSYDVKMKEKGDIPEGYSVSREKKERFSLILESASTNQTSMYLCASRPRDHLGTGVTDTQYFGPGTRLTVL.

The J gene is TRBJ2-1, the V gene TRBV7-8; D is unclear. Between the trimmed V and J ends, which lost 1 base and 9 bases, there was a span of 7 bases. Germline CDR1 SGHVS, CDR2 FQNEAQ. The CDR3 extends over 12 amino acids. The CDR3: CASSLVSGEQFF. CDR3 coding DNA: TGTGCCAGCAGCTTAGTGTCGGGTGAGCAGTTCTTC.

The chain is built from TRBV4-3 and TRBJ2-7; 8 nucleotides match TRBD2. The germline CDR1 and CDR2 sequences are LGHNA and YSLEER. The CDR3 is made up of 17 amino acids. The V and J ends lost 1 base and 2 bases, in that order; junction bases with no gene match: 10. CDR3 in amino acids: CASSQAVSAGGTYEQYF. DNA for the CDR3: TGCGCCAGCAGCCAAGCTGTGTCCGCGGGAGGTACCTACGAGCAGTACTTC.

The CDR3 loop is CASSPVSTGTGNTIYF. The CDR3, as DNA: TGCGCCAGCAGCCCAGTCTCTACAGGGACTGGAAACACCATATATTTT. The chain is built from TRBV5-1 and TRBJ1-3; D is possibly TRBD1 (6 bases). Trimming removed 4 bases at V and 2 bases at J, with 16 bases between. The CDR3 extends over 16 amino acids. Germline V gives CDR1 SGHRS, CDR2 YFSETQ.

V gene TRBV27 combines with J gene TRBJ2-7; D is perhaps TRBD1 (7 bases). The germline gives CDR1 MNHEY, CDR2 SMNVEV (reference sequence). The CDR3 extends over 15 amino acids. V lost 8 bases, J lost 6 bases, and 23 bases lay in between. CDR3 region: CASGPLRRGLGEQYF. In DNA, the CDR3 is TGTGCCAGCGGCCCCCTCAGGAGGGGGCTCGGCGAGCAGTACTTC.

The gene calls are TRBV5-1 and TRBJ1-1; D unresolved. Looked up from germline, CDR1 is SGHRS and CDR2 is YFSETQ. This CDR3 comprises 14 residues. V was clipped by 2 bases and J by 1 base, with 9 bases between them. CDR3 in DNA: TGCGCCAGCAGCTTAATCCGGTCGAACACTGAAGCTTTCTTT. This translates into CASSLIRSNTEAFF.

CDR3 DNA: TGCGCCAGCAGCTTGGCAGGGTTTTCCAATCAGCCCCAGCATTTT. It encodes CASSLAGFSNQPQHF. V and J are TRBV5-1 and TRBJ1-5; D is perhaps TRBD1 (5 bases). Germline-derived CDR1 and CDR2 are SGHRS and YFSETQ. The CDR3 spans 15 residues. Trimming stripped 0 bases from V and 3 bases from J, with 10 bases between.

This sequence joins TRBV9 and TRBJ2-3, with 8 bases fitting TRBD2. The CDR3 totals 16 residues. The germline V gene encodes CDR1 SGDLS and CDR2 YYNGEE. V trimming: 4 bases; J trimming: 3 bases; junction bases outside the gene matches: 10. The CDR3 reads CASSSLGGLVTDTQYF. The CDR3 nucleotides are TGTGCCAGCAGCTCCCTTGGGGGACTAGTAACAGATACGCAGTATTTT.

CDR3 region: CASSLVVGSDNEQFF. CDR3 sequence (DNA): TGCGCCAGCAGCTTGGTCGTCGGTTCCGACAATGAGCAGTTCTTC. The chain is built from TRBV5-1 and TRBJ2-1; unclear D gene. V was trimmed by 0 bases and J by 5 bases, leaving 12 bases between them. This CDR3 contains 15 residues. CDR1 is SGHRS and CDR2 is YFSETQ in the germline V gene.